This T cell receptor beta chain derives from a study of cytomegalovirus exposure and HLA in healthy donors. Germline loops: CDR1 SEHNR, CDR2 FQNEAQ (reference sequence). The CDR3 runs 15 residues. V was cut by 5 bases and J by 2 bases, with 12 bases left in between. Researchers ran the PCR with 60 Vbeta and 13 Jbeta primers. Produced via immunoSEQ multiplex PCR; TCRdb's table is partial and in-frame only. The sample records more than 100,000 clones, about 9.1% being singletons. The chain couples TRBV7-9 to TRBJ1-4, with D perhaps TRBD1 (5 bases). The TCR sequence derives from a middle-aged woman in good health and CMV-seropositive. Sequencing was carried out using PBMCs. CDR3 sequence (DNA): TGTGCCAGCAGCCCCCGCGGGGCGACTAATGAAAAACTGTTTTTT. Translating it yields CASSPRGATNEKLFF.